A single sample is the source of the 30 T cell receptor beta chains below, sequenced in a study of T cells in Graves' hyperthyroidism and ophthalmopathy. TCR beta CDR3 regions were amplified from RNA. With the HTBI primer set, the TCR CDR3 went through a first round of RT-PCR. TCRdb ran MiXCR on the multiplex PCR reads and lists one entry per CDR3 protein. The sample holds about 720,000 distinct CDR3 sequences, around 15% seen once. The sequencing sample was made of blood. The receptors originated from a man younger than 35 with Graves' hyperthyroidism.

The chain couples TRBV5-4 to TRBJ2-1; no definite D call. This CDR3 has 13 amino acids. V dropped 2 bases and J dropped 6 bases, with 9 bases sitting between them. CDR1 and CDR2 (germline): SGHNT, YYREEE (reference sequence). The CDR3 is CASSFQHINEQFF. CDR3 DNA sequence: TGTGCCAGCAGCTTCCAACATATCAATGAGCAGTTCTTC.

This clonotype was recorded many times. The J gene is TRBJ2-3, the V gene TRBV28; perhaps D is TRBD1 or TRBD2 (6 bases each). Trimming shortened V by 8 bases and J by 2 bases, and 17 bases separated the two germline ends. CDR1 and CDR2 (germline): MDHEN, SYDVKM. The CDR3 consists of 15 residues. As DNA, the CDR3 is TGTGCCAGCGCAGTGGGGGGCCCCTTCACAGATACGCAGTATTTT. Its translation: CASAVGGPFTDTQYF.

This clonotype was picked up many times. J is TRBJ1-1 and V is TRBV27, with D hard to call. With 3 bases removed from V and 1 base from J, the gap between germline ends came to 6 bases. Looked up from germline, CDR1 is MNHEY and CDR2 is SMNVEV (reference sequence). The length of the CDR3 is 13 residues. This CDR3 is CASSFTTNTEAFF. Here the CDR3 DNA reads TGTGCCAGCAGTTTTACGACGAACACTGAAGCTTTCTTT.

This clonotype was observed at least ten times. The V call is TRBV12-5, the J call TRBJ1-5; unclear D gene. V was cut by 7 bases and J by 5 bases, with 9 bases left in between. CDR3 length equals 12 residues. Germline CDR1 is LGHNT and CDR2 is FRNRAP. The CDR3 DNA reads TGTGCTAGTGCGGGTGCGGATCAGCCCCAGCATTTT. Translated, it gives CASAGADQPQHF.

At least ten counts were recorded for this clonotype. The chain uses TRBV30 and TRBJ1-1; 9 bases are shared with TRBD1. From germline, CDR1 is GTSNPN and CDR2 SVGIG (reference sequence). This CDR3 contains 16 residues. Trimming cost V 3 bases and J 3 bases; bases outside gene matches: 11. DNA for the CDR3: TGTGCCTGGAGCGCCACCGGGACAGGGTGGGACACTGAAGCTTTCTTT. Amino acid sequence: CAWSATGTGWDTEAFF.

This clonotype has only a few counts. The V and J genes are TRBV4-3 and TRBJ2-5; the D is unclear. This CDR3 has 15 residues. Germline CDR1 LGHNA, CDR2 YSLEER. The germline V and J ends were trimmed by 0 bases and 5 bases, with 13 bases remaining between them. For the CDR3, the DNA is TGCGCCAGCAGCCAAGAGGCGTACCGGGCGGAGACCCAGTACTTC. Protein sequence: CASSQEAYRAETQYF.

This chain links TRBV9 with TRBJ2-1; D is perhaps TRBD2 (5 bases). Germline CDR1 and CDR2: SGDLS and YYNGEE. Trimming removed 3 bases from V and 8 bases from J, with 21 bases in between. There are 16 residues in the CDR3. This CDR3 is CASSAAGGYSSDEQFF. The DNA for the CDR3 is TGTGCCAGCAGCGCTGCAGGAGGTTATTCTTCCGATGAGCAGTTCTTC.

This chain links TRBV29-1 with TRBJ2-7; TRBD2 matches at 12 bases. Germline V gives CDR1 SQVTM, CDR2 ANQGSEA. With V trimmed by 4 bases and J by 6 bases, 13 bases remained unmatched. CDR3 length: 16 amino acids. The CDR3: CSVAALASGRVPEQYF. CDR3 sequence (DNA): TGCAGCGTTGCTGCACTAGCTAGCGGGAGGGTCCCCGAGCAGTACTTC.

In this sample, this clonotype turned up many times. This sequence joins TRBV6-1 and TRBJ2-5; 7 bases align to TRBD1. Per germline, CDR1 MNHNS and CDR2 SASEGT. The CDR3 spans 13 residues. V was pared by 1 base and J by 4 bases, with 0 bases of the junction left unmatched. The DNA of the CDR3 is TGTGCCAGCAGTGAAGAGGGGGCAGAGACCCAGTACTTC. Translating gives CASSEEGAETQYF.

The chain employs TRBV5-5 and TRBJ2-2; 11 bases align to TRBD2. This CDR3 spans 15 amino acids. The V gene end was trimmed by 4 bases and the J gene end by 4 bases; junction bases not matched to a gene: 3. Germline CDR1 SGHKS, CDR2 YYEKEE (reference sequence). The CDR3 spells CASSVLAGGTGELFF. DNA for the CDR3: TGTGCCAGCAGCGTCCTAGCGGGAGGCACCGGGGAGCTGTTTTTT. The full variable domain, its missing parts supplied by reference TRBV5-5 and TRBJ2-2, is DAGVTQSPTHLIKTRGQQVTLRCSPISGHKSVSWYQQVLGQGPQFIFQYYEKEERGRGNFPDRFSARQFPNYSSELNVNALLLGDSALYLCASSVLAGGTGELFFGEGSRLTVL.

In this sample, this clonotype turned up many times. This chain joins TRBV3-1 and TRBJ2-3; unclear D gene. This CDR3 has 12 amino acids. Between the trimmed V and J ends, which lost 0 bases and 8 bases, there was a span of 6 bases. Germline V gene sequence: CDR1 LGHDT, CDR2 YNNKEL (reference sequence). CDR3 in DNA: TGTGCCAGCAGCCAAGAACCGGGTACGCAGTATTTT. The encoded protein is CASSQEPGTQYF.

This clonotype was detected only a few times. V usage is TRBV20-1 and J usage is TRBJ2-1, with 9 bases identical to TRBD2. The ends lost 4 bases at V and 2 bases at J; junction bases unmatched: 3. This CDR3 is built from 14 residues. Germline CDR1 DFQATT, CDR2 SNEGSKA (reference sequence). The CDR3 sequence: CSATLAGPYNEQFF. For the CDR3, the DNA is TGCAGTGCTACACTAGCGGGCCCCTACAATGAGCAGTTCTTC.

At least ten counts were recorded for this clonotype. The V and J genes are TRBV28 and TRBJ2-7, with 8 positions matching TRBD2. The CDR3 runs to 15 residues. Germline V CDR1 and CDR2: MDHEN, SYDVKM. The V segment lost 1 base and the J segment 2 bases; nucleotides outside the gene matches: 4. Here the CDR3 reads CASSLSPGGPYEQYF. The CDR3 nucleotides are TGTGCCAGCAGTTTATCCCCGGGAGGGCCCTACGAGCAGTACTTC.

In this sample, this clonotype turned up many times. V is TRBV20-1 and J is TRBJ1-1; TRBD1 agrees at 9 bases. V was clipped by 5 bases and J by 3 bases; unmatched bases: 4. CDR3 length: 13 residues. Looked up from germline, CDR1 is DFQATT and CDR2 is SNEGSKA (reference sequence). The CDR3 spells CSAYDRGYTEAFF. The DNA of the CDR3 is TGCAGTGCTTACGACAGGGGGTACACTGAAGCTTTCTTT.

This chain joins TRBV4-1 and TRBJ2-5, with D possibly TRBD1 on 5 matching bases. The CDR3 runs 14 residues. V was pared by 1 base and J by 2 bases, with 8 bases between. Germline values: CDR1 MGHRA, CDR2 YSYEKL. CDR3 protein: CASSQARAQETQYF. As DNA, the CDR3 is TGCGCCAGCAGCCAAGCCAGGGCTCAAGAGACCCAGTACTTC.

This clonotype was found a few times. An end of the junction does not agree with germline; a read error may underlie this. This chain links TRBV19 with TRBJ2-7; 7 positions agree with TRBD2. Germline CDR1 LNHDA, CDR2 SQIVND (reference sequence). The CDR3 is 14 residues long. CDR3 DNA sequence: TGTACCAGTAGCCGCATAGCGGGCGGCAACGAGCAGTACTTC. Translated, it gives CTSSRIAGGNEQYF.

For this clonotype: The CDR3 does not close with the conserved phenylalanine or tryptophan, likely indicating a read error. V and J are TRBV30 and TRBJ1-2; possibly TRBD1 for D (5 bases). V was trimmed by 0 bases and J by 3 bases, leaving 8 bases between them. The CDR3 runs 13 residues. The germline gives CDR1 GTSNPN, CDR2 SVGIG (reference sequence). In DNA, the CDR3 is TGTGCCTGGAGTGTAACCAGGGACTATGGCTACACCCTC. Its protein is CAWSVTRDYGYTL.

This clonotype came up many times. The chain combines TRBV30 with TRBJ2-3, with a weak D call TRBD2 (6 bases). This CDR3 spans 13 amino acids. The V end was cut by 8 bases, the J end by 2 bases, with 14 bases between. Germline lookup yields CDR1 GTSNPN and CDR2 SVGIG (reference sequence). The CDR3 bases are TGTGCCGGAGGCGCTAGCGACACAGATACGCAGTATTTT. Encoded protein: CAGGASDTDTQYF.

Concerning this clonotype itself: This sequence may be a read error, since a much larger clone differs from it by one base. This chain connects TRBV7-6 to TRBJ2-5, with 8 bases that match TRBD2. Germline V lookup: CDR1 SGHVS, CDR2 FNYEAQ. The length of the CDR3 is 16 residues. CDR3 amino acids: CASSLWLVAGKETKYF. Written as DNA, the CDR3 is TGTGCCAGCAGCTTATGGCTCGTAGCGGGAAAAGAGACCAAGTACTTC.

This clonotype was counted many times. The chain uses TRBV11-1 and TRBJ1-2, with D hard to call. This CDR3 has 13 amino acids. CDR1 and CDR2 from the germline V gene are SGHAT and FQDESV (reference sequence). Trimming cost V 1 base and J 6 bases, with 9 bases left between them. CDR3 bases: TGTGCCAGCAGCTTAGTCCGGGGAGATGGCTACACCTTC. Translation gives CASSLVRGDGYTF.

This clonotype occurred a few times. This chain uses TRBV2 with TRBJ2-3, with TRBD2 as a possible D gene (6 bases). Trimming took off 4 bases at V and 1 base at J, with 12 bases between the two ends. The CDR3 spans 15 residues. The V gene's germline CDR1 is SNHLY and CDR2 FYNNEI. CDR3 protein: CASSGTDYRTDTQYF. CDR3 in DNA: TGTGCCAGCAGTGGTACGGACTATCGCACAGATACGCAGTATTTT.

The rearrangement links TRBV7-3 to TRBJ2-1; D unresolved. This CDR3 spans 14 amino acids. From germline, CDR1 is SGHTA and CDR2 FQGTGA. Trimming left V 1 base short and J 7 bases short, with 11 bases between. The CDR3 protein is CASSLNPSGNEQFF. Here the CDR3 DNA reads TGTGCCAGCAGCTTAAATCCCAGTGGGAATGAGCAGTTCTTC. Variable domain in full (rest from reference TRBV7-3 and TRBJ2-1): GAGVSQTPSNKVTEKGKYVELRCDPISGHTALYWYRQSLGQGPEFLIYFQGTGAADDSGLPNDRFFAVRPEGSVSTLKIQRTERGDSAVYLCASSLNPSGNEQFFGPGTRLTVL.

This clonotype was observed many times. This chain uses TRBV20-1 with TRBJ2-1; D call uncertain. V lost 3 bases, J lost 3 bases, and 12 bases lay in between. The V gene's germline CDR1 is DFQATT and CDR2 SNEGSKA (reference sequence). This CDR3 spans 14 amino acids. This CDR3 reads CSARTYADYNEQFF. The CDR3 DNA sequence: TGCAGTGCTAGGACATATGCGGACTACAATGAGCAGTTCTTC.

The chain employs TRBV2 and TRBJ1-1, with D tentatively TRBD1 (5 bases). Germline CDR1 is SNHLY and CDR2 is FYNNEI. The CDR3 totals 14 residues. V lost 5 bases to trimming and J lost 6 bases, with 16 bases between them. Written as DNA, the CDR3 is TGTGCCAGCAGTCCCCAGGGTTTCCCCCCTGAAGCTTTCTTT. This sequence encodes CASSPQGFPPEAFF.

This clonotype occurred many times. The chain recombines TRBV10-3 with TRBJ2-2; the D call may be TRBD1 or TRBD2 (5 bases each). The CDR3 has 15 residues. V lost 6 bases to trimming and J lost 1 base, with 12 bases between them. Germline-derived CDR1 and CDR2 are ENHRY and SYGVKD. CDR3 region: CAIRGPTGNTGELFF. CDR3 nucleotide sequence: TGTGCCATCAGGGGACCAACAGGGAACACCGGGGAGCTGTTTTTT.

The chain employs TRBV28 and TRBJ1-2, with unresolved D. Germline CDR1 is MDHEN and CDR2 is SYDVKM. The V and J ends lost 6 bases and 0 bases respectively, with 11 bases between them. The CDR3 loop spans 14 amino acids. The DNA for the CDR3 is TGTGCCAGCAGAACCCCTGCTTCTAACTATGGCTACACCTTC. This sequence encodes CASRTPASNYGYTF.

The chain links TRBV5-1 to TRBJ1-1, with D possibly TRBD1 on 5 matching bases. The CDR3 runs 13 residues. The ends were cut back, 2 bases at V and 3 bases at J, with 8 bases in the middle. Germline V CDR1 and CDR2: SGHRS, YFSETQ. CDR3 coding DNA: TGCGCCAGCAGCTTAGCAGGGCACACTGAAGCTTTCTTT. Translated: CASSLAGHTEAFF.

This clonotype showed up just a few times. The chain employs TRBV5-6 and TRBJ1-1, with a possible D match to TRBD1 (5 bases). CDR3 length: 18 residues. Germline V gives CDR1 SGHDT, CDR2 YYEEEE. Trimming cost V 5 bases and J 3 bases, with 26 bases left between them. This CDR3 is CASSTSTGLFLTDTEAFF. In nucleotides, the CDR3 is TGTGCCAGCAGTACATCAACGGGACTTTTCTTAACGGACACTGAAGCTTTCTTT.

The chain links TRBV10-3 to TRBJ1-5; D unresolved. Trimming stripped 3 bases from V and 7 bases from J, with 16 bases between. The CDR3 is 15 residues long. Germline CDR1 ENHRY, CDR2 SYGVKD. The DNA for the CDR3 is TGTGCCATCAGTGAAAATATGAATGAACTGCAGCCCCAGCATTTT. Translating it yields CAISENMNELQPQHF.

This clonotype was recorded a few times. The chain combines TRBV19 with TRBJ1-2, with 10 bases that match TRBD1. The germline gives CDR1 LNHDA, CDR2 SQIVND (reference sequence). V was clipped by 5 bases and J by 4 bases; unmatched bases: 7. The CDR3 extends over 15 amino acids. In DNA, the CDR3 is TGTGCCAGTAGTCTCGACAGGGGGCGGATCTATGGCTACACCTTC. Translated: CASSLDRGRIYGYTF.